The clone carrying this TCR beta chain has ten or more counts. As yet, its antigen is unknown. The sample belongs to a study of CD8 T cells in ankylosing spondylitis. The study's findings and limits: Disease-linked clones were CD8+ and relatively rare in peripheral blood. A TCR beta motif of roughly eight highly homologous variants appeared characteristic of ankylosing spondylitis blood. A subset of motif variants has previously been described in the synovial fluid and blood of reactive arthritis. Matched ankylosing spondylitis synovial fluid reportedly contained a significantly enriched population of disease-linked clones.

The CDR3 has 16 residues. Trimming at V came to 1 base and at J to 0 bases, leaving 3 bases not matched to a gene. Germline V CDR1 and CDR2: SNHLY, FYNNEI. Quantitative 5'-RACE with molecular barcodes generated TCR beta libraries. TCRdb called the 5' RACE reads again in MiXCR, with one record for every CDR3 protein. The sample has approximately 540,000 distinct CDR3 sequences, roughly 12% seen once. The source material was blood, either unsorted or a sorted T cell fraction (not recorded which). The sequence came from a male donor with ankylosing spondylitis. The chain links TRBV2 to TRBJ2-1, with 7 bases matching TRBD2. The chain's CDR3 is CASSEGAGTSYNEQFF. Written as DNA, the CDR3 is TGTGCCAGCAGTGAAGGAGCGGGAACCTCCTACAATGAGCAGTTCTTC.